This T cell receptor beta chain was observed in a study of T-cell memory formation after mild COVID-19. One entry per CDR3 protein, called by TCRdb with MiXCR from the 5' RACE reads. The sample includes a few hundred thousand distinct CDR3 sequences, approximately 10% of them seen just once. The CDR3 runs to 16 residues. Germline V gene data show CDR1 as SGHVS and CDR2 as FQNEAQ. V gave up 6 bases and J gave up 0 bases; unmatched junction bases: 7. The sequenced material came from PBMCs or a T cell subset sorted from them (not recorded which). The receptor was isolated from a man aged 18 to 29 who had mild COVID-19 (a few samples of this study predate the infection). Cell type and time point are not known. The chain links TRBV7-8 to TRBJ2-1; 8 bases line up with TRBD2. The DNA of the CDR3 is TGTGCCAGCAGACAAATAGCGGGGAGCTCCTACAATGAGCAGTTCTTC. It is translated as CASRQIAGSSYNEQFF. Full variable domain (rest looked up from reference TRBV7-8 and TRBJ2-1): GAGVSQSPRYKVAKRGQDVALRCDPISGHVSLFWYQQALGQGPEFLTYFQNEAQLDKSGLPSDRFFAERPEGSVSTLKIQRTQQEDSAVYLCASRQIAGSSYNEQFFGPGTRLTVL.